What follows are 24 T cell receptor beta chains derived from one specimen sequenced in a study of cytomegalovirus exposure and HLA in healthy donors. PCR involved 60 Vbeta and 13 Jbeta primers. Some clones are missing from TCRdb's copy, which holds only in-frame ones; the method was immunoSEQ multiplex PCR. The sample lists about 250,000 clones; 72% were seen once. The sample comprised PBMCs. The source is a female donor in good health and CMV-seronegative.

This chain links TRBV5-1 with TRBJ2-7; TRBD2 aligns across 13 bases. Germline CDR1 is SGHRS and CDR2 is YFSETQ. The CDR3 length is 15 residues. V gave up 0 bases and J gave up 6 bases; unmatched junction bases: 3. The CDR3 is CASSLVGLAGVEQYF. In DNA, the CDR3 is TGCGCCAGCAGCTTGGTTGGACTAGCGGGAGTCGAGCAGTACTTC.

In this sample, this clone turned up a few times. Here the CDR3 DNA reads TGTGCCAGCAGCCCGGGACAGAACTATGGCTACACCTTC. It specifies CASSPGQNYGYTF. V is TRBV14 and J is TRBJ1-2; 7 positions match TRBD1. V gave up 4 bases and J gave up 2 bases; unmatched junction bases: 1. The CDR3 is made up of 13 amino acids. Germline CDR1 reads SGHDN; CDR2 reads FVKESK.

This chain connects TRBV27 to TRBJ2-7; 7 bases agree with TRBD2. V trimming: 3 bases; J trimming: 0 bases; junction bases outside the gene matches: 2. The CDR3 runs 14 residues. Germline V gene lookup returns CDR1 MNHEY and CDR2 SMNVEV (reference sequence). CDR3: CASSFLADSYEQYF. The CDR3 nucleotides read TGTGCCAGCAGTTTTCTAGCGGACTCCTACGAGCAGTACTTC.

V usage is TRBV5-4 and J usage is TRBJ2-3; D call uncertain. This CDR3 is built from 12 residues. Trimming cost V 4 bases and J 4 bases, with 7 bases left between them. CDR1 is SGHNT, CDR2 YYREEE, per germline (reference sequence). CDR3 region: CASSPVPDTQYF. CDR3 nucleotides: TGTGCCAGCAGCCCCGTCCCAGATACGCAGTATTTT.

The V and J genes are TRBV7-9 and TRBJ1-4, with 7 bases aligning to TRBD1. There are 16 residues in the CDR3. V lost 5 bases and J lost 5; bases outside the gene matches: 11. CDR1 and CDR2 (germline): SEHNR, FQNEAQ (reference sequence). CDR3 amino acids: CASSPPQGGKNEKLFF. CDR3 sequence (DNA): TGTGCCAGCAGCCCACCCCAGGGGGGTAAGAATGAAAAACTGTTTTTT.

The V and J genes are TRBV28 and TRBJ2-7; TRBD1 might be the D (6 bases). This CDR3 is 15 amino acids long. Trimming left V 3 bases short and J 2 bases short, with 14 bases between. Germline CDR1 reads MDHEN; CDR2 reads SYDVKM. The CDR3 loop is CASSFKGGPTYEQYF. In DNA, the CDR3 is TGTGCCAGCAGTTTTAAAGGGGGACCCACCTACGAGCAGTACTTC.

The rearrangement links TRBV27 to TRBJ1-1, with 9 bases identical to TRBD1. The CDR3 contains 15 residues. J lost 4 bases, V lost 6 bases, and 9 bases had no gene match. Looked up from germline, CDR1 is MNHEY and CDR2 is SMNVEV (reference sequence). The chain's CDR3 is CASRGDRALGTEAFF. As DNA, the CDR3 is TGTGCCAGCAGGGGGGACAGGGCGTTGGGCACTGAAGCTTTCTTT.

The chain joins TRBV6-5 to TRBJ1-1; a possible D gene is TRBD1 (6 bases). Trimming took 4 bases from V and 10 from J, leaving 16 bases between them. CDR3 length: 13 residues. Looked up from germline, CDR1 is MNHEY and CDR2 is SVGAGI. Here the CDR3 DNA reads TGTGCCAGCAGTTCTGAGGGGGAAGGGCGAGCTTTCTTT. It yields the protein CASSSEGEGRAFF.

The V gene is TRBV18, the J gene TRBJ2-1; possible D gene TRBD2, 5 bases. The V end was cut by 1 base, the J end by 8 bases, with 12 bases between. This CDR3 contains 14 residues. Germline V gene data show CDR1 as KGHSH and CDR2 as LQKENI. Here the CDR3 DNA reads TGTGCCAGCTCACCACAAAGGGCAGCGGATGAGCAGTTCTTC. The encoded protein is CASSPQRAADEQFF.

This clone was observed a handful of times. CDR3 bases: TGTGCCTGGAGTCCCTCGACAGGGAACTATGGCTACACCTTC. Encoded protein: CAWSPSTGNYGYTF. The genes are TRBV30 and TRBJ1-2, with 7 bases lining up with TRBD1. Germline V gene sequence: CDR1 GTSNPN, CDR2 SVGIG (reference sequence). The CDR3 runs 14 residues. V gave up 2 bases and J gave up 2 bases; unmatched junction bases: 5.

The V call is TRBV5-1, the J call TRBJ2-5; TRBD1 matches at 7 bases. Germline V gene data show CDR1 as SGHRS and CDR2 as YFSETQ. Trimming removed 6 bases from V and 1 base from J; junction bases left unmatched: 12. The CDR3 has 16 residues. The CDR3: CASTRSGTAVQETQYF. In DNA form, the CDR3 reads TGCGCCAGCACCAGAAGTGGGACAGCCGTCCAAGAGACCCAGTACTTC.

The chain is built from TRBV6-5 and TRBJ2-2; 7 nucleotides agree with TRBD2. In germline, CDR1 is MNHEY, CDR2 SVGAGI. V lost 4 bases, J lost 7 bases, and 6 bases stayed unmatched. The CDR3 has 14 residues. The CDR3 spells CASSSRGVGGELFF. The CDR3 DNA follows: TGTGCCAGCAGTTCACGGGGGGTGGGCGGGGAGCTGTTTTTT.

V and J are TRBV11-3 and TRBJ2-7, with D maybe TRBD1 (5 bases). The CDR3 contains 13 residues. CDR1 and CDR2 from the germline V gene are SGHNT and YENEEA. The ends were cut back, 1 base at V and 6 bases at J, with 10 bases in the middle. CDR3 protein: CASSLVPTGEQYF. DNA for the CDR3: TGTGCCAGCAGCTTAGTTCCCACAGGCGAGCAGTACTTC.

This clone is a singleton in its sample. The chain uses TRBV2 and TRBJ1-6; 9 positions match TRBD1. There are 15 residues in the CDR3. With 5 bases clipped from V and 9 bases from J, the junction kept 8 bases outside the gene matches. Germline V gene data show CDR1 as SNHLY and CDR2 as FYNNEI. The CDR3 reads CASSTSQGAISPLHF. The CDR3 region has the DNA TGTGCCAGCAGTACCTCACAGGGGGCGATTTCACCCCTCCACTTT.

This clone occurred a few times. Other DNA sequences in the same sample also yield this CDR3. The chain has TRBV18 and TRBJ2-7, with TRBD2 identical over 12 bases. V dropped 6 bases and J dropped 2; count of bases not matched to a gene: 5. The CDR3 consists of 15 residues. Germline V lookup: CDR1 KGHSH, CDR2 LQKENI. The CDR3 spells CASSPTSGGAYEQYF. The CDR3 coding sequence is TGTGCCAGCTCCCCGACTAGCGGGGGTGCCTACGAGCAGTACTTC.

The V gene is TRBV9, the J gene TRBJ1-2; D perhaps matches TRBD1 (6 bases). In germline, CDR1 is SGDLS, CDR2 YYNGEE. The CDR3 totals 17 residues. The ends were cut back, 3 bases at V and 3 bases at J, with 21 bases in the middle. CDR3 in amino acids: CASSAYVRDTKYYGYTF. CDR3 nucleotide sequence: TGTGCCAGCAGCGCTTACGTCCGGGACACAAAGTACTATGGCTACACCTTC. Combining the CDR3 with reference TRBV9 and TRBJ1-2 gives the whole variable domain DSGVTQTPKHLITATGQRVTLRCSPRSGDLSVYWYQQSLDQGLQFLIQYYNGEERAKGNILERFSAQQFPDLHSELNLSSLELGDSALYFCASSAYVRDTKYYGYTFGSGTRLTVV.

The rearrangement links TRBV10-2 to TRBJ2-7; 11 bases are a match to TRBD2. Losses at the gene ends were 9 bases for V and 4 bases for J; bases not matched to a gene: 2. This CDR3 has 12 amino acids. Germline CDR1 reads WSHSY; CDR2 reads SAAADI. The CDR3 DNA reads TGCGCCAGTGGACTAGCGGGTTACGAGCAGTACTTC. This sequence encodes CASGLAGYEQYF.

The CDR3 sequence: CASSDVTSGAYEQYF. The CDR3 DNA sequence: TGCGCCAGCAGTGACGTTACTAGCGGGGCCTACGAGCAGTACTTC. This chain connects TRBV10-2 to TRBJ2-7; 10 nucleotides match TRBD2. This CDR3 has 15 amino acids. Germline V gene lookup returns CDR1 WSHSY and CDR2 SAAADI. Trimming took 3 bases from V and 2 from J; bases not matched to a gene: 4.

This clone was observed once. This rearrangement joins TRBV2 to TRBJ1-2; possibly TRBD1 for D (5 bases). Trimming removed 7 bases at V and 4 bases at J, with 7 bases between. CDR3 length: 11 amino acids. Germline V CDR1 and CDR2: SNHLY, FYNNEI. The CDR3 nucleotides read TGTGCCAGCAACAGGTTCTATGGCTACACCTTC. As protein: CASNRFYGYTF.

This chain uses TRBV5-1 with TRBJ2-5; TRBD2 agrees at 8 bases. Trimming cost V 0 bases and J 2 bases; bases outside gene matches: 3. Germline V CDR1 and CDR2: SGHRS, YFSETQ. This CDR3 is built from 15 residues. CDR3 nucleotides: TGCGCCAGCAGCTTGGGAGCGGGAGAGCAAGAGACCCAGTACTTC. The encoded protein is CASSLGAGEQETQYF.

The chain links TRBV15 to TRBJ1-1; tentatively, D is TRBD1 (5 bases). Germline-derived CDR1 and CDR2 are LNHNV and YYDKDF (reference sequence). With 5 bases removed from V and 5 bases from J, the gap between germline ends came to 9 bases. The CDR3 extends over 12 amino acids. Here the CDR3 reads CATSGARTEAFF. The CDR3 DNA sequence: TGTGCCACCAGCGGGGCCCGTACTGAAGCTTTCTTT.

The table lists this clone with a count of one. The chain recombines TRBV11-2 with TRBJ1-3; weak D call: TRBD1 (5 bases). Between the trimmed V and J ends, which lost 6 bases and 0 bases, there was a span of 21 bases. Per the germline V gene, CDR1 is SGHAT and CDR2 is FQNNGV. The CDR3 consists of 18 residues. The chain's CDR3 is CASRALPSRQISGNTIYF. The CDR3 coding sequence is TGTGCCAGCAGAGCTCTCCCCTCTAGACAGATCTCTGGAAACACCATATATTTT. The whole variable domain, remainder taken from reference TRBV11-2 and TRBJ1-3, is EAGVAQSPRYKIIEKRQSVAFWCNPISGHATLYWYQQILGQGPKLLIQFQNNGVVDDSQLPKDRFSAERLKGVDSTLKIQPAKLEDSAVYLCASRALPSRQISGNTIYFGEGSWLTVV.

CDR3 nucleotides: TGTGCCAGCAGTGTAAGAGGGGGACAGTACGAGCAGTACTTC. As protein: CASSVRGGQYEQYF. The chain links TRBV6-1 to TRBJ2-7, with TRBD1 matching 7 bases. The germline CDR1 and CDR2 sequences are MNHNS and SASEGT. Trimming removed 4 bases from V and 4 bases from J; junction bases left unmatched: 7. This CDR3 has 14 residues.

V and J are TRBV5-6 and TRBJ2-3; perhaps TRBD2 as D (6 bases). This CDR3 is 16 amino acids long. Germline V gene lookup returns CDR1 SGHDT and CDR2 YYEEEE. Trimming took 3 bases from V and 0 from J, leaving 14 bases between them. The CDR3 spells CASSWGDGSSTDTQYF. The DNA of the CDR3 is TGTGCCAGCAGCTGGGGGGACGGCTCTAGCACAGATACGCAGTATTTT.